This TCR beta chain was sequenced during a study of pediatric ulcerative colitis. The survey-level immunoSEQ assay was used. Sequencing was performed with immunoSEQ multiplex PCR; in TCRdb, only in-frame clones are kept and a portion is missing. The sample holds tens of thousands of clones, less than 90% seen once. Looked up from germline, CDR1 is GTSNPN and CDR2 is SVGIG (reference sequence). With 7 bases removed from V and 5 bases from J, the gap between germline ends came to 15 bases. The CDR3 contains 12 residues. The source material was blood. The origin of this receptor is a boy between 10 and 17 years old with severe ulcerative colitis. The chain joins TRBV30 to TRBJ2-7; D ambiguous. The CDR3 sequence: CALEVGFDEQYF. In nucleotides, the CDR3 is TGTGCCTTAGAGGTAGGGTTCGACGAGCAGTACTTC.